This T cell receptor beta chain was recovered during a study of blood T cell repertoires in COVID-19. Study at large: The United States, Italy and Spain were the sources of the acute and convalescent COVID-19 samples. Nucleic acid was either cDNA or gDNA, and it came from T cells, B-cell-depleted T cells, or PBMCs.

In the original workflow: Cell counts per sample came from amplifying reference gene primers. The data were produced by immunoSEQ multiplex PCR, yet TCRdb's version contains in-frame clones alone and is incomplete. The DNA gave D and trimming, while V, J and clone size come from that table. Of nearly 350,000 clones in the sample, about 90% are singletons; the top ten hold about 7%. While infection was still active, Seattle patients were enrolled and then followed longitudinally. Trimming removed 5 bases from V and 0 bases from J, with 13 bases in between. The CDR3 length is 15 residues. The germline V gene encodes CDR1 LNHDA and CDR2 SQIVND (reference sequence).

The rearrangement uses TRBV19 and TRBJ1-1; D gene uncertain. Material for sequencing was peripheral blood. The sequence came from a woman in her seventies with COVID-19, enrolled during active disease. The CDR3 is CASSAGGGLNTEAFF. The CDR3 DNA follows: TGTGCCAGTAGTGCCGGAGGAGGGCTGAACACTGAAGCTTTCTTT. The entire variable domain, with the rest obtained from reference TRBV19 and TRBJ1-1, is as follows: DGGITQSPKYLFRKEGQNVTLSCEQNLNHDAMYWYRQDPGQGLRLIYYSQIVNDFQKGDIAEGYSVSREKKESFPLTVTSAQKNPTAFYLCASSAGGGLNTEAFFGQGTRLTVV.